The 21 T cell receptor beta chains below come from one sample, sequenced in a study of cytomegalovirus exposure and HLA in healthy donors. The primer mix had 60 Vbeta and 13 Jbeta primers. Assay used: immunoSEQ multiplex PCR; TCRdb lists only in-frame clones, some missing. Of 150,000 or so clones in the sample, 65% to 80% were seen once. The source material was PBMCs. These receptors were taken from a man in his thirties or forties in good health and CMV-seronegative.

The chain recombines TRBV2 with TRBJ2-6, with a tentative D call TRBD1 (6 bases). Germline V lookup: CDR1 SNHLY, CDR2 FYNNEI. The CDR3 is 14 amino acids. Trimming removed 7 bases from V and 0 bases from J, with 7 bases in between. The CDR3 region has the DNA TGTGCCAGCAAGGGGGACTCTGGGGCCAACGTCCTGACTTTC. Translating it yields CASKGDSGANVLTF.

The rearrangement uses TRBV5-6 and TRBJ2-5, with TRBD2 matching 14 bases. Germline CDR1 and CDR2: SGHDT and YYEEEE. CDR3 size: 16 residues. Unmatched junction bases numbered 7, after V lost 4 bases and J lost 5 bases. CDR3 loop: CASSLGLAGVGETQYF. The CDR3 nucleotides read TGTGCCAGCAGCCTGGGACTAGCGGGGGTGGGGGAGACCCAGTACTTC.

V is TRBV2 and J is TRBJ1-2; 7 nucleotides agree with TRBD1. This CDR3 is built from 14 residues. V trimming: 2 bases; J trimming: 8 bases; junction bases outside the gene matches: 8. Germline V gene data show CDR1 as SNHLY and CDR2 as FYNNEI. CDR3 protein: CASSEMTGTEGYTF. CDR3 in DNA: TGTGCCAGCAGTGAAATGACAGGGACGGAAGGCTACACCTTC.

This clone appeared a few times. This chain joins TRBV2 and TRBJ2-7; TRBD1 might be the D (6 bases). V gave up 2 bases and J gave up 6 bases, with 14 bases separating them. Germline CDR1 and CDR2: SNHLY and FYNNEI. The CDR3 sequence is 14 residues long. The CDR3 sequence: CASSENVWTAEQYF. The CDR3 DNA reads as TGTGCCAGCAGTGAAAACGTGTGGACAGCCGAGCAGTACTTC.

This clone was found once. This chain uses TRBV5-5 with TRBJ2-7, with D uncertain. Trimming stripped 1 base from V and 2 bases from J, with 13 bases between. Germline V CDR1 and CDR2: SGHKS, YYEKEE (reference sequence). The CDR3 contains 15 residues. The CDR3 DNA is TGTGCCAGCAGCTTGTTGGCTGGGCGTACCTACGAGCAGTACTTC. Encoded protein: CASSLLAGRTYEQYF.

This clone was found a few times. The chain links TRBV9 to TRBJ2-6; the match to TRBD2 covers 13 bases. The trim removed 3 bases at V and 0 bases at J, leaving 3 bases unmatched. This CDR3 has 18 residues. Germline CDR1 and CDR2: SGDLS and YYNGEE. The CDR3 region has the DNA TGTGCCAGCAGCGGGGGACTAGCGGGAACCTCTGGGGCCAACGTCCTGACTTTC. As protein: CASSGGLAGTSGANVLTF.

This clone was detected a few times. V and J are TRBV19 and TRBJ2-1, with TRBD1 identical over 9 bases. Germline V gene data show CDR1 as LNHDA and CDR2 as SQIVND (reference sequence). V shed 10 bases and J 4 bases; nucleotides not matched to a gene: 5. There are 13 residues in the CDR3. CDR3 amino acids: CATQGADYNEQFF. CDR3 nucleotide sequence: TGTGCCACACAGGGGGCGGATTACAATGAGCAGTTCTTC.

This rearrangement joins TRBV5-8 to TRBJ1-2, with 7 bases aligning to TRBD1. The length of the CDR3 is 13 residues. Germline loops: CDR1 SGHTS, CDR2 YDEGEE. V lost 4 bases, J lost 5 bases, and 5 bases stayed unmatched. CDR3 residues: CASSEQGVYGYTF. The CDR3 bases are TGTGCCAGCAGCGAGCAGGGGGTTTATGGCTACACCTTC.

This clone was observed a few times. The V gene is TRBV11-3, the J gene TRBJ1-6, with D possibly TRBD1 on 6 matching bases. This CDR3 spans 16 amino acids. The ends were cut back, 5 bases at V and 7 bases at J, with 18 bases in the middle. Germline CDR1 reads SGHNT; CDR2 reads YENEEA. The CDR3 bases are TGTGCCAGCAGCCCTAAGGACAGTTTTCTAAATTCACCCCTCCACTTT. Protein product: CASSPKDSFLNSPLHF.

In nucleotides, the CDR3 is TGTGCCAGCCAGCCCCGGAGACAGGGTTGGGAGCTGTTTTTT. Amino acid sequence: CASQPRRQGWELFF. The chain uses TRBV6-1 and TRBJ2-2; 7 bases match TRBD1. The CDR3 is made up of 14 amino acids. V was pared by 8 bases and J by 9 bases, with 12 bases of the junction left unmatched. Germline V gene sequence: CDR1 MNHNS, CDR2 SASEGT.

The CDR3 DNA sequence: TGTGCCTGGAGTTCGGGGGGGAAACTGTTTTTT. Its translation is CAWSSGGKLFF. The chain carries TRBV30 and TRBJ1-4; possible D gene TRBD1, 5 bases. The germline V gene encodes CDR1 GTSNPN and CDR2 SVGIG (reference sequence). V shed 2 bases and J shed 11 bases, with 9 bases lying between them. This CDR3 comprises 11 residues. The full variable domain, completed using reference TRBV30 and TRBJ1-4, is SQTIHQWPATLVQPVGSPLSLECTVEGTSNPNLYWYRQAAGRGLQLLFYSVGIGQISSEVPQNLSASRPQDRQFILSSKKLLLSDSGFYLCAWSSGGKLFFGSGTQLSVL.

The chain joins TRBV28 to TRBJ2-3; 13 bases agree with TRBD2. In germline, CDR1 is MDHEN, CDR2 SYDVKM. Trimming removed 5 bases from V and 5 bases from J; junction bases left unmatched: 7. The length of the CDR3 is 16 residues. CDR3 residues: CASSAPLAGGQDTQYF. CDR3 coding DNA: TGTGCCAGCAGTGCCCCACTAGCGGGGGGGCAAGATACGCAGTATTTT.

V and J are TRBV7-2 and TRBJ2-2, with 13 positions matching TRBD2. Trimming took 5 bases from V and 6 from J; bases not matched to a gene: 6. Germline V gives CDR1 SGHTA, CDR2 FQGNSA. The CDR3 runs to 16 residues. In DNA form, the CDR3 reads TGTGCCAGCAGCCTTACTAGCGGGAGGGCCGCCGGGGAGCTGTTTTTT. It yields the protein CASSLTSGRAAGELFF.

This chain connects TRBV18 to TRBJ2-7; TRBD2 matches 8 bases. The CDR3 runs to 14 residues. The germline V gene encodes CDR1 KGHSH and CDR2 LQKENI. V shed 6 bases and J 9 bases; nucleotides not matched to a gene: 13. The CDR3 region is CASSPPGLDTAQYF. The CDR3 nucleotides are TGTGCCAGCTCCCCCCCGGGACTAGATACTGCGCAGTACTTC.

This clone showed up just once. The rearrangement joins TRBV10-1 to TRBJ2-2; 14 bases are shared with TRBD2. Losses at the gene ends were 4 bases for V and 4 bases for J; bases not matched to a gene: 2. Germline CDR1 reads WNHNN; CDR2 reads SYGVQD (reference sequence). This CDR3 has 16 residues. CDR3 protein: CASSGGLAGVTGELFF. CDR3 DNA sequence: TGCGCCAGCAGTGGGGGACTAGCGGGAGTCACCGGGGAGCTGTTTTTT.

The chain is built from TRBV7-8 and TRBJ2-7, with 10 bases aligning to TRBD2. Germline V gene data show CDR1 as SGHVS and CDR2 as FQNEAQ. This CDR3 contains 13 residues. The trim removed 4 bases at V and 6 bases at J, leaving 3 bases unmatched. The CDR3 bases are TGTGCCAGCAGCTCCAGCGGGAGGGCCGAGCAGTACTTC. Residues: CASSSSGRAEQYF.

As regards this clone: The junction departs from the called germline gene at one end, perhaps through a read error. The chain links TRBV15 to TRBJ2-4; D call uncertain. This CDR3 is built from 15 residues. The germline gives CDR1 LNHNV, CDR2 YYDKDF (reference sequence). The CDR3 coding sequence is TGTGCCACCAGCAGCAGTGTTTATGGCAAAAACAGTCAGTACTTC. Protein: CATSSSVYGKNSQYF. Using reference TRBV15 and TRBJ2-4 for the parts outside the CDR3, the full variable domain is DAMVIQNPRYQVTQFGKPVTLSCSQTLNHNVMYWYQQKSSQAPKLLFHYYDKDFNNEADTPDNFQSRRPNTSFCFLDIRSPGLGDTAMYLCATSSSVYGKNSQYFGAGTRLSVL.

This clone has a single count. The chain recombines TRBV18 with TRBJ1-5; tentatively, D is TRBD1 (6 bases). The CDR3 has 16 residues. Germline V lookup: CDR1 KGHSH, CDR2 LQKENI. V was cut by 5 bases and J by 3 bases, with 17 bases left in between. The CDR3 DNA reads as TGTGCCAGCTCAGCCGGGGCAGGGGTTTTCAATCAGCCCCAGCATTTT. This encodes CASSAGAGVFNQPQHF.

The chain recombines TRBV28 with TRBJ2-5; 7 nucleotides line up with TRBD2. The CDR3 extends over 16 amino acids. Looked up from germline, CDR1 is MDHEN and CDR2 is SYDVKM. The trim removed 5 bases at V and 4 bases at J, leaving 13 bases unmatched. CDR3 sequence (DNA): TGTGCCAGCAGTGCTCCCGAGCGACTAGCAACAGAGACCCAGTACTTC. Amino acid sequence: CASSAPERLATETQYF.

The chain employs TRBV29-1 and TRBJ1-3; 8 bases line up with TRBD1. Germline V gene lookup returns CDR1 SQVTM and CDR2 ANQGSEA. V lost 6 bases to trimming and J lost 0 bases; unmatched junction nucleotides: 4. This CDR3 has 14 residues. For the CDR3, the DNA is TGCAGCGTAGGGACAGGTCGCTCTGGAAACACCATATATTTT. It specifies CSVGTGRSGNTIYF.

The table lists this clone with a few counts. The chain employs TRBV19 and TRBJ2-1; D unresolved. With 2 bases removed from V and 0 bases from J, the gap between germline ends came to 8 bases. The CDR3 is made up of 15 amino acids. Germline-derived CDR1 and CDR2 are LNHDA and SQIVND (reference sequence). This CDR3 is CASSITYSSYNEQFF. DNA of the CDR3: TGTGCCAGTAGTATAACCTACAGCTCCTACAATGAGCAGTTCTTC.